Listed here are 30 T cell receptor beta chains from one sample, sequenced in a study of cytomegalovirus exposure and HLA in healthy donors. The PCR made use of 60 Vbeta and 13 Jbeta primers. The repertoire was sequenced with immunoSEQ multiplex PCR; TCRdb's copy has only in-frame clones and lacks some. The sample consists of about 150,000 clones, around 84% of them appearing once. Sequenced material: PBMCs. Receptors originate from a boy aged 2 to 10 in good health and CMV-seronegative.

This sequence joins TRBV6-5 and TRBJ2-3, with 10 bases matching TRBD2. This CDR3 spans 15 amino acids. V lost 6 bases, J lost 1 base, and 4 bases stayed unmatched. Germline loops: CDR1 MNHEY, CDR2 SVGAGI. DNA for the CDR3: TGTGCCAGCAGCCCCCTAGCGGGAGGCACAGATACGCAGTATTTT. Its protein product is CASSPLAGGTDTQYF.

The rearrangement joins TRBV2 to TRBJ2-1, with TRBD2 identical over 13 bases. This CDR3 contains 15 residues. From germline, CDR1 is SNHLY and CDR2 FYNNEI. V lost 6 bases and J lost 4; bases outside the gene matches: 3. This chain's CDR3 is CASRGLAGTYNEQFF. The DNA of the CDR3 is TGTGCCAGCAGGGGACTAGCGGGGACATACAATGAGCAGTTCTTC.

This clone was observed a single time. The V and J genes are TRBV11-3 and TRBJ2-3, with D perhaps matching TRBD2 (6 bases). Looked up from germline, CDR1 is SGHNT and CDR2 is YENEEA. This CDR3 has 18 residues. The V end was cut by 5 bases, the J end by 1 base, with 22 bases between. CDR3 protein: CASSGGSGSKRRTDTQYF. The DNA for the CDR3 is TGTGCCAGCAGCGGGGGGAGCGGATCCAAAAGACGCACAGATACGCAGTATTTT.

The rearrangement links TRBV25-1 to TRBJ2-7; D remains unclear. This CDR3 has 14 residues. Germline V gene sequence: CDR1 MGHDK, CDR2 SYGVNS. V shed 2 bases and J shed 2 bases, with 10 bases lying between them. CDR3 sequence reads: CASSEVGLPYEQYF. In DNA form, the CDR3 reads TGTGCCAGCAGTGAAGTTGGGCTCCCCTACGAGCAGTACTTC.

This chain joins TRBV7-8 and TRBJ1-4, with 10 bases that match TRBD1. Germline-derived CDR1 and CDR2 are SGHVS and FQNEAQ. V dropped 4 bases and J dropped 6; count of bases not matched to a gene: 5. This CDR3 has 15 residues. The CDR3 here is CASSSGQGPDEKLFF. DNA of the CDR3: TGTGCCAGCAGCTCGGGACAGGGGCCCGATGAAAAACTGTTTTTT.

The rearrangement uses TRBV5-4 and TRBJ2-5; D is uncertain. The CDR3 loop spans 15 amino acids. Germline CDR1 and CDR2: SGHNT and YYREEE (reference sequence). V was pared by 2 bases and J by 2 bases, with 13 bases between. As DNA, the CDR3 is TGTGCCAGCAGCTTCAAGGAGTACCATCAAGAGACCCAGTACTTC. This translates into CASSFKEYHQETQYF.

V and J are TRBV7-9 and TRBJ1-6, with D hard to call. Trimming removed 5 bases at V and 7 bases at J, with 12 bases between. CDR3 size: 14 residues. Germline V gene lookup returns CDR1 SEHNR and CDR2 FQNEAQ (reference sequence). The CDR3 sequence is CASSRGITNSPLHF. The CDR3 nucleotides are TGTGCCAGCAGCCGCGGGATTACCAATTCACCCCTCCACTTT. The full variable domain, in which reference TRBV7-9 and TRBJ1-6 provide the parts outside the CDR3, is DTGVSQNPRHKITKRGQNVTFRCDPISEHNRLYWYRQTLGQGPEFLTYFQNEAQLEKSRLLSDRFSAERPKGSFSTLEIQRTEQGDSAMYLCASSRGITNSPLHFGNGTRLTVT.

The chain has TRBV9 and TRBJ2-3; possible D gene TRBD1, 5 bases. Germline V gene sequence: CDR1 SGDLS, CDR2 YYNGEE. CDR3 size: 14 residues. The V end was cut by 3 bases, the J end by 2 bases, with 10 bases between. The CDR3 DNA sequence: TGTGCCAGCAGCGATCAGGGCCCCACAGATACGCAGTATTTT. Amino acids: CASSDQGPTDTQYF.

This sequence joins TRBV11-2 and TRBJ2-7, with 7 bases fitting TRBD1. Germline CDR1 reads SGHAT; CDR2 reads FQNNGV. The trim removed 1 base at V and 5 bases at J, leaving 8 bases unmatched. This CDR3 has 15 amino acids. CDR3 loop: CASSLALQGYDEQYF. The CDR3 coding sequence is TGTGCCAGCAGCTTAGCCCTACAGGGGTATGACGAGCAGTACTTC.

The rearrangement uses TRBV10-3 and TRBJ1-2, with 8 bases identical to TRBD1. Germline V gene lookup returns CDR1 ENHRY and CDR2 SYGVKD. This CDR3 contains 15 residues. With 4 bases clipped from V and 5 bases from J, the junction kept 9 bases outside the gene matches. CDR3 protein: CAISVSGTGEYGYTF. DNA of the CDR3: TGTGCCATCAGTGTATCCGGGACAGGAGAATATGGCTACACCTTC.

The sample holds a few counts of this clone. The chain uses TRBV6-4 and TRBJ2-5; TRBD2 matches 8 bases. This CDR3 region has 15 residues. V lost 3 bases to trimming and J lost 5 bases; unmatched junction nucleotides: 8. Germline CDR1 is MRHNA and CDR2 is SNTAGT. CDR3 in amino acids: CASSESGGAAETQYF. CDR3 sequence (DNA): TGTGCCAGCAGTGAATCCGGGGGGGCCGCGGAGACCCAGTACTTC.

The DNA for the CDR3 is TGTGCCAGCAGCTTAGGGGGGGGGAATCAAGAGACCCAGTACTTC. It yields the protein CASSLGGGNQETQYF. The V gene is TRBV7-9, the J gene TRBJ2-5, with 7 positions matching TRBD2. J gave up 2 bases and V 1 base, and 4 bases lay outside the gene matches. CDR1 is SEHNR, CDR2 FQNEAQ, per germline (reference sequence). The CDR3 has 15 amino acids.

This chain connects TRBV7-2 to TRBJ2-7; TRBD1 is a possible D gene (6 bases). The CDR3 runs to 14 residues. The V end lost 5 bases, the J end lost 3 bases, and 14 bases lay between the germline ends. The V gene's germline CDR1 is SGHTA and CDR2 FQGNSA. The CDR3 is CASSLTGPHYEQYF. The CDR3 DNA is TGTGCCAGCAGCCTGACAGGACCACACTACGAGCAGTACTTC.

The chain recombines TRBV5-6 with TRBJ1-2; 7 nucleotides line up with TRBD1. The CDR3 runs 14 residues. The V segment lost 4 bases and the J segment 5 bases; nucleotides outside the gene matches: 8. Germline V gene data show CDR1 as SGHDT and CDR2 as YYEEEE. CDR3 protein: CASSPGTAQYGYTF. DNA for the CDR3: TGTGCCAGCAGCCCCGGGACAGCCCAATATGGCTACACCTTC.

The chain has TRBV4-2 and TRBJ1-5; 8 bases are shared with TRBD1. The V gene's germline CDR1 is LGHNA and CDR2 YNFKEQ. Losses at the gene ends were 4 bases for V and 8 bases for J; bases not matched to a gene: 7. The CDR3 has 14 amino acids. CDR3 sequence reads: CASSPDRVREPQHF. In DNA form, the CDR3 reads TGTGCCAGCAGCCCGGACAGGGTTCGGGAGCCCCAGCATTTT.

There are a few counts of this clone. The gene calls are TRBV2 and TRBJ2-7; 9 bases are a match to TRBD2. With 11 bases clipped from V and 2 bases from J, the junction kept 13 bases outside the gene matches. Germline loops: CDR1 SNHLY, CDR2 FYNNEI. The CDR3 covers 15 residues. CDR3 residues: CASSWELAGPYEQYF. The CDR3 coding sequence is TGTGCCTCGTCATGGGAACTAGCGGGTCCCTACGAGCAGTACTTC.

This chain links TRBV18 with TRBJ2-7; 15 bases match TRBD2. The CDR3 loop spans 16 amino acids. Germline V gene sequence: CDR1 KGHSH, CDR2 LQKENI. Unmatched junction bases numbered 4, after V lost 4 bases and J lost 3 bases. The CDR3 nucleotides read TGTGCCAGCTCACTACGGACTAGCGGGAGGGGCTACGAGCAGTACTTC. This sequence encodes CASSLRTSGRGYEQYF.

The CDR3 DNA reads as TGTGCCAGCAGTATCAGGGGAACGAATGGCTACACCTTC. Residues: CASSIRGTNGYTF. The V call is TRBV27, the J call TRBJ1-2; D perhaps matches TRBD1 (6 bases). Germline V lookup: CDR1 MNHEY, CDR2 SMNVEV (reference sequence). V lost 5 bases and J lost 6, with 13 bases in between. This CDR3 comprises 13 residues.

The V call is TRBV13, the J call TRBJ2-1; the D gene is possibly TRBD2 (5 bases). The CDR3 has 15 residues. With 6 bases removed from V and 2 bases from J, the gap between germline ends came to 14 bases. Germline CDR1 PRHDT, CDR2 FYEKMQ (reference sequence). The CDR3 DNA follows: TGTGCCAGCAGGCCTAGACTACCTCCCTACAATGAGCAGTTCTTC. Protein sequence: CASRPRLPPYNEQFF.

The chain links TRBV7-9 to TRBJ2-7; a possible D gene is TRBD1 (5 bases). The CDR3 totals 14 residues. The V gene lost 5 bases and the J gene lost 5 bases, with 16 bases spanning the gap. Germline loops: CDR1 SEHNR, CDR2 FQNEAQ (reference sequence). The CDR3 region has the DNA TGTGCCAGCAGCCACCTGACAGTCTCAGACGAGCAGTACTTC. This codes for CASSHLTVSDEQYF.

CDR3 coding DNA: TGCGCCAGCAGCTTGGTAGGGGGCGCAGGCTACACCTTC. Translating it yields CASSLVGGAGYTF. V usage is TRBV5-1 and J usage is TRBJ1-2; 7 nucleotides align to TRBD1. CDR1 and CDR2 from the germline V gene are SGHRS and YFSETQ. V shed 0 bases, J shed 8 bases, and the junction held 4 bases outside the gene matches. The CDR3 has 13 residues.

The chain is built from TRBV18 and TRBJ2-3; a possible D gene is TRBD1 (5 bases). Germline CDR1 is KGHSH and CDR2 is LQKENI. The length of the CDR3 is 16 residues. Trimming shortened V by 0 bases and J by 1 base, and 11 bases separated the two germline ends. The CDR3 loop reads CASSPPNQGGTDTQYF. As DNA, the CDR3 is TGTGCCAGCTCACCACCAAACCAGGGCGGCACAGATACGCAGTATTTT.

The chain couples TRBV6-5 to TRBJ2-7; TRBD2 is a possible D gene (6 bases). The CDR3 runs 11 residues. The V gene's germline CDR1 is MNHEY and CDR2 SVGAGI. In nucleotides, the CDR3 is TGTGGCGCGGGGTCCGGCTACGAGCAGTACTTC. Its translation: CGAGSGYEQYF.

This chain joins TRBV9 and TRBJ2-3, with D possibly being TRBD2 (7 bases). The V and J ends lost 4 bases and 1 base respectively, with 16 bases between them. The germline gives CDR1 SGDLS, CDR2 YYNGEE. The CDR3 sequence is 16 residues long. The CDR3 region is CASSPRRGGGTDTQYF. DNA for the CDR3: TGTGCCAGCAGCCCAAGGAGGGGGGGTGGCACAGATACGCAGTATTTT. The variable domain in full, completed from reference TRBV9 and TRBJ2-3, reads DSGVTQTPKHLITATGQRVTLRCSPRSGDLSVYWYQQSLDQGLQFLIQYYNGEERAKGNILERFSAQQFPDLHSELNLSSLELGDSALYFCASSPRRGGGTDTQYFGPGTRLTVL.

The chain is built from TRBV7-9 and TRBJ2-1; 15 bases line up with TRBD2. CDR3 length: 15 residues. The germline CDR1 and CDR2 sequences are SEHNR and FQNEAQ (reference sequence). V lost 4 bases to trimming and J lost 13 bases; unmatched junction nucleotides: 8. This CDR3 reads CASSSPGLAGGPQFF. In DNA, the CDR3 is TGTGCCAGCAGCTCGCCGGGACTAGCGGGAGGTCCCCAGTTCTTC.

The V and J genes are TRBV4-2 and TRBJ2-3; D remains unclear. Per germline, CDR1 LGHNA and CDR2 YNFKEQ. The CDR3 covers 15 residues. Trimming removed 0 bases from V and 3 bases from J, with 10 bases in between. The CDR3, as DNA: TGTGCCAGCAGCCAAGATTTCGGTCCGACAGATACGCAGTATTTT. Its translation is CASSQDFGPTDTQYF.

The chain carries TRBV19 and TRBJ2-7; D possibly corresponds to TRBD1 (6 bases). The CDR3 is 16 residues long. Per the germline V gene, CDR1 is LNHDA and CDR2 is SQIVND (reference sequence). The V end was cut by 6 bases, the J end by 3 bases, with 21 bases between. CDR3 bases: TGTGCCAGTAGCAAACGTACAGGGAGATTTAACTACGAGCAGTACTTC. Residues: CASSKRTGRFNYEQYF.

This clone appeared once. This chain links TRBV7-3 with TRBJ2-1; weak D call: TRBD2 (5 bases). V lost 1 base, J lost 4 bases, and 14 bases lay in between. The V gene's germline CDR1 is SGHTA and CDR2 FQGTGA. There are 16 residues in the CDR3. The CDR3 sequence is CASSLRRKTRYNEQFF. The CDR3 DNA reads TGTGCCAGCAGCTTAAGGCGGAAAACTAGGTACAATGAGCAGTTCTTC. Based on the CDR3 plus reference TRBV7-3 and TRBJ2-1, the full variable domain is GAGVSQTPSNKVTEKGKYVELRCDPISGHTALYWYRQSLGQGPEFLIYFQGTGAADDSGLPNDRFFAVRPEGSVSTLKIQRTERGDSAVYLCASSLRRKTRYNEQFFGPGTRLTVL.

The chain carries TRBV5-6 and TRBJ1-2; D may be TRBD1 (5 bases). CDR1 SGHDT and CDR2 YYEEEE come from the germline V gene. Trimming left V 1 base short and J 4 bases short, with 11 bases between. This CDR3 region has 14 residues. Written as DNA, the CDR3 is TGTGCCAGCAGCTTGATGACAGTAGCCTATGGCTACACCTTC. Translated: CASSLMTVAYGYTF.

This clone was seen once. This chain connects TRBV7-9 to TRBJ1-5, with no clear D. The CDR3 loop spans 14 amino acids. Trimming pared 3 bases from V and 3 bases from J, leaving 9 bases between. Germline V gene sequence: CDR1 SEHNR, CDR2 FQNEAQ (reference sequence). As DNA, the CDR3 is TGTGCCAGCAGCTTCGGGGTTAACAATCAGCCCCAGCATTTT. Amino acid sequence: CASSFGVNNQPQHF.